The 4 T cell receptor beta chains given below trace back to one sample, sequenced in a study of vaccination effects on CD4 cells after COVID-19 (dated by TCRdb to between 2020 and 2023). In the ViraFEST assay, PBMC were stimulated with viral peptide pools, and antigen-specific CD4+ T cell clonotypes were then identified by expansion using TCR sequencing. After more than nine days of culture, CD4+ T cells were isolated with the EasySep CD4+ T cell isolation kit. Negative nucleocapsid antibody results before and after vaccination confirmed that the healthy vaccine recipients had no prior SARS-CoV-2 infection. Their specific antigens are unknown. Receptor amplification or capture employed the immunoSEQ multiplex PCR assay. Sourced from immuneACCESS, this table was stored by TCRdb with only in-frame sequences that have V and J called. A share of the clones is absent; for the studies checked, an unresolved V gene accounts for under half, and the remainder has no known explanation. For this sample there are tens of thousands of clones; about 79% appear just once. Jointly, the top ten make up less than 4% of the sample.

The specimen comprised CD4+ T cells from PBMCs cultured with HCoV-OC43 spike peptides, sampled before COVID-19 vaccination. Taken with the paper, the label for cell subset or site translates to: HCoV-OC43 spike overlapping peptide pool stimulation. The receptors come from a human donor who received a COVID-19 vaccine.

This clone was counted only a few times. The rearrangement links TRBV6-2 or TRBV6-3 to TRBJ1-2, with D hard to call. CDR1 and CDR2 (germline): MNHEY, SVGEGT. The CDR3 contains 11 residues. Trimming stripped 5 bases from V and 7 bases from J, with 8 bases between. CDR3 protein: CASSPPPGYTF. The CDR3 coding sequence is TGTGCCAGCAGTCCCCCCCCTGGCTACACCTTC.

The chain has TRBV3-1 (or the pseudogene TRBV3-2) and TRBJ2-1; 8 nucleotides match TRBD1. Looked up from germline, CDR1 is LGHDT and CDR2 is YNNKEL (reference sequence). This CDR3 contains 14 residues. With 4 bases clipped from V and 8 bases from J, the junction kept 7 bases outside the gene matches. The CDR3 is CASSRRQGTDEQFF. CDR3 nucleotide sequence: TGTGCCAGCAGCCGTCGACAGGGGACGGATGAGCAGTTCTTC.

The chain uses TRBV6-2 or TRBV6-3 and TRBJ1-6; a possible D gene is TRBD1 (5 bases). Germline CDR1 reads MNHEY; CDR2 reads SVGEGT. Trimming pared 5 bases from V and 7 bases from J, leaving 21 bases between. This CDR3 contains 17 residues. The CDR3 sequence is CASSAPRDSLSNSPLHF. CDR3 coding DNA: TGTGCCAGCAGTGCCCCCCGGGACTCCTTATCAAATTCACCCCTCCACTTT.

The chain couples TRBV19 to TRBJ1-3; no firm D call. The CDR3 is made up of 14 amino acids. Germline V gene sequence: CDR1 LNHDA, CDR2 SQIVND (reference sequence). Trimming shortened V by 5 bases and J by 4 bases, and 12 bases separated the two germline ends. In DNA form, the CDR3 reads TGTGCCAGTAGTGCGTCCGTCCCCGGAAACACCATATATTTT. It codes for CASSASVPGNTIYF.